The 13 T cell receptor beta chains reported below all come from one sample, sequenced in a study of vaccination and CD4 T cells after COVID-19. The Oncomine TCR Beta short-read assay sequenced DNA from cultured CD4+ T cells. One entry per CDR3 protein, called by TCRdb with MiXCR from the PCR reads. The profile shows 15,000 or so distinct CDR3 sequences, 48% of them singletons. The antigens for these receptors are not known. Indicated treatment: approximately 9-day PBMC culture with coronavirus spike peptide pools or control peptides (ViraFEST assay). Sequenced: CD4+ T cells from blood, cultured in vitro. The receptor source for this set is a human donor who had recovered from COVID-19.

V and J are TRBV7-2 and TRBJ1-6; D remains ambiguous. There are 12 residues in the CDR3. Germline V gives CDR1 SGHTA, CDR2 FQGNSA. Trimming removed 3 bases at V and 6 bases at J, with 3 bases between. CDR3 DNA: TGTGCCAGCAGCTTTTCTAATTCACCCCTCCACTTT. Protein sequence: CASSFSNSPLHF.

This clonotype is medium-sized within its sample. V is TRBV6-1 and J is TRBJ1-2; no reliable D call. This CDR3 has 14 amino acids. Germline V CDR1 and CDR2: MNHNS, SASEGT. V lost 0 bases, J lost 4 bases, and 9 bases lay in between. CDR3 DNA: TGTGCCAGCAGTGAAGCGCGCAGTCTCTATGGCTACACCTTC. Its protein is CASSEARSLYGYTF.

The chain joins TRBV6-1 to TRBJ1-1; the D is unclear. Trimming took off 2 bases at V and 0 bases at J, with 7 bases between the two ends. CDR3 length equals 14 residues. The V gene's germline CDR1 is MNHNS and CDR2 SASEGT. The CDR3 region has the DNA TGTGCCAGCAGTGAATTGGGTATGAACACTGAAGCTTTCTTT. Its translation is CASSELGMNTEAFF.

This clonotype was seen only a few times. The rearrangement links TRBV20-1 to TRBJ1-1; the D gene is possibly TRBD1 (5 bases). CDR3 length: 13 amino acids. CDR1 is DFQATT and CDR2 is SNEGSKA in the germline V gene (reference sequence). Trimming stripped 2 bases from V and 8 bases from J, with 15 bases between. The CDR3 reads CSARTTGTEEAFF. CDR3 nucleotides: TGCAGTGCTAGAACAACCGGGACGGAGGAAGCTTTCTTT.

This clonotype was seen a handful of times. The rearrangement uses TRBV12-3 or TRBV12-4 and TRBJ1-5; weak D call: TRBD1 (5 bases). Trimming pared 2 bases from V and 2 bases from J, leaving 7 bases between. This CDR3 is 14 amino acids long. This CDR3 reads CASSLSQGNQPQHF. As DNA, the CDR3 is TGTGCCAGCAGTTTATCACAGGGCAATCAGCCCCAGCATTTT.

This clonotype was observed a few times. The chain employs TRBV20-1 and TRBJ2-5, with 7 bases matching TRBD2. The CDR3 consists of 15 residues. Germline V gives CDR1 DFQATT, CDR2 SNEGSKA (reference sequence). V lost 0 bases and J lost 5; bases outside the gene matches: 9. The CDR3 DNA reads as TGCAGTGCTAGAGATTCGGGGCAGGGAGGGGAGACCCAGTACTTC. Translated: CSARDSGQGGETQYF.

In this sample, this clonotype turned up a few times. V is TRBV5-1 and J is TRBJ1-2; 7 bases match TRBD1. After removal of 3 bases from V and 2 bases from J, the junction contained 7 bases not matched to a gene. CDR1 SGHRS and CDR2 YFSETQ come from the germline V gene. The CDR3 spans 15 residues. The CDR3 is CASSYNRDSNYGYTF. CDR3 DNA: TGCGCCAGCAGCTACAACCGGGACAGCAACTATGGCTACACCTTC.

This chain connects TRBV6-2 or TRBV6-3 to TRBJ2-7; D is unclear. Germline lookup yields CDR1 MNHEY and CDR2 SVGEGT. The CDR3 runs to 12 residues. With 2 bases removed from V and 6 bases from J, the gap between germline ends came to 8 bases. The CDR3 loop reads CASSYGVGEQYF. CDR3 sequence (DNA): TGTGCCAGCAGTTACGGGGTTGGCGAGCAGTACTTC.

This clonotype was seen only a few times. The chain employs TRBV19 and TRBJ1-2; 7 positions agree with TRBD1. This CDR3 contains 14 residues. After removal of 7 bases from V and 1 base from J, the junction contained 6 bases not matched to a gene. Germline CDR1 is LNHDA and CDR2 is SQIVND (reference sequence). CDR3 sequence (DNA): TGTGCCAGTACCCCCGGGACAGTTAACTATGGCTACACCTTC. Its protein is CASTPGTVNYGYTF.

The chain couples TRBV7-9 to TRBJ1-5; D is perhaps TRBD1 (6 bases). CDR3 length: 12 residues. V lost 5 bases and J 7 bases, leaving 9 bases between the germline ends. Germline V CDR1 and CDR2: SEHNR, FQNEAQ (reference sequence). The CDR3, as DNA: TGTGCCAGCAGCCAAGGGGGGCAGCCCCAGCATTTT. It encodes CASSQGGQPQHF.

This CDR3 reads CASSPLRGSGYTF. CDR3 sequence (DNA): TGTGCCAGCAGCCCCCTAAGAGGGAGCGGCTACACCTTC. The chain combines TRBV11-3 with TRBJ1-2, with unresolved D. CDR3 length equals 13 residues. The V gene lost 5 bases and the J gene lost 8 bases, with 15 bases spanning the gap. The germline V gene has CDR1 SGHNT and CDR2 YENEEA. Supplemented by reference TRBV11-3 and TRBJ1-2, the full variable domain reads EAGVVQSPRYKIIEKKQPVAFWCNPISGHNTLYWYLQNLGQGPELLIRYENEEAVDDSQLPKDRFSAERLKGVDSTLKIQPAELGDSAVYLCASSPLRGSGYTFGSGTRLTVV.

This clonotype was observed a handful of times. The rearrangement links TRBV6-2 or TRBV6-3 to TRBJ2-5; 11 bases are shared with TRBD2. CDR3 length: 17 amino acids. Looked up from germline, CDR1 is MNHEY and CDR2 is SVGEGT. V was pared by 2 bases and J by 2 bases, with 7 bases of the junction left unmatched. CDR3 DNA: TGTGCCAGCAGTTACGGGAGGACTAGCGGGCCTCAAGAGACCCAGTACTTC. Protein: CASSYGRTSGPQETQYF.

The chain is built from TRBV6-5 and TRBJ2-7; D could derive from TRBD1 or TRBD2 (5 bases each). Germline CDR1 reads MNHEY; CDR2 reads SVGAGI. Trimming took off 0 bases at V and 1 base at J, with 16 bases between the two ends. CDR3 size: 17 residues. This CDR3 reads CASSYSGVGPTSYEQYF. The CDR3 DNA follows: TGTGCCAGCAGTTACTCGGGGGTGGGCCCAACATCCTACGAGCAGTACTTC.